Included here is one T cell receptor beta chain sequence, with context. The target antigen is unknown. The data originate from a study of shared clonotypes between healthy human individuals. Each replicate PCR on the sorted subsets used 200 to 250 ng DNA (around 30,000 T cell genomes). Methods used by the authors: ImmunoSEQ sequences covered only the junction and lacked quality scores; filtering therefore differed. Measured with immunoSEQ multiplex PCR; TCRdb has only the in-frame clones, and not every one. V, J and clone size are those of that table, while D and trimming were read from the DNA. The sample holds approximately 2.5 million clones, 80% to 95% seen once. Overall study results and limits: Sorted-subset samples were not fully sequenced, rarefaction indicated. Naive subsets typically showed greater estimated richness than memory subsets.

This sequence was found in a man younger than 30 in good health. Some clones in this sample may be carry-over from other donors' samples. Input material: naive CD4+ T cells from PBMCs. Noted subset: CD45RA+ positively selected.

In DNA, the CDR3 is TGTGCCAGCAGACGACTAGCTAGCACCGGGGAGCTGTTTTTT. Its protein product is CASRRLASTGELFF. This chain joins TRBV6-5 and TRBJ2-2; 7 bases match TRBD2. The length of the CDR3 is 14 residues. The germline V gene has CDR1 MNHEY and CDR2 SVGAGI. V lost 6 bases to trimming and J lost 4 bases; unmatched junction nucleotides: 5.